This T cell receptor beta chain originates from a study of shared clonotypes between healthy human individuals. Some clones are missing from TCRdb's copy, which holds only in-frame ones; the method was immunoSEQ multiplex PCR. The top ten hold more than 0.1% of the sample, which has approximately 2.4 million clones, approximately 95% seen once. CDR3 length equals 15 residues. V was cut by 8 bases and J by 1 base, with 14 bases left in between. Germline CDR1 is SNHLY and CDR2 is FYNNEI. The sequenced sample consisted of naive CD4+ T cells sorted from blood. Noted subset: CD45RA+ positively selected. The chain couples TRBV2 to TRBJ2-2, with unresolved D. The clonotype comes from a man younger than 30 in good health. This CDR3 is CASGTGEMNTGELFF. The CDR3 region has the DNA TGTGCCAGCGGTACGGGTGAAATGAACACCGGGGAGCTGTTTTTT.